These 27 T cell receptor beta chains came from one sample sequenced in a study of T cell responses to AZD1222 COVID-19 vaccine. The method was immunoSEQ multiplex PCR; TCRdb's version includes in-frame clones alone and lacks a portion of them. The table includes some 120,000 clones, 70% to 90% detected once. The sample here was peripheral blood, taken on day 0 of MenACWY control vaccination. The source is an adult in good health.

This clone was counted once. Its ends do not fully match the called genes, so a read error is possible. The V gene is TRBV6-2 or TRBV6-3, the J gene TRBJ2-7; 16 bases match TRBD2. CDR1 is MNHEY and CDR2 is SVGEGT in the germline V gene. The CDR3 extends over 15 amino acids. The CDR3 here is CASSYSGLAGGEQYF. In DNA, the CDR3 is TGTGCCAGCAGCTACTCGGGACTAGCGGGGGGGGAGCAGTACTTC.

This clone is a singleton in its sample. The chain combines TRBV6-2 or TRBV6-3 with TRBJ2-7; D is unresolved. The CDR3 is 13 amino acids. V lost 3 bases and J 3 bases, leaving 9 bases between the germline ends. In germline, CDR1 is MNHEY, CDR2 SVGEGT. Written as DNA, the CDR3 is TGTGCCAGCAGTTATGGGCTCGACTACGAGCAGTACTTC. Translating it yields CASSYGLDYEQYF.

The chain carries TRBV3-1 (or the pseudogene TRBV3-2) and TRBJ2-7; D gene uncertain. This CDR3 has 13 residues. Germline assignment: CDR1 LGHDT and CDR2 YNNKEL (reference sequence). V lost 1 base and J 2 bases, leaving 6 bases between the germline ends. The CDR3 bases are TGTGCCAGCAGCCAAGGGATCCCCTACGAGCAGTACTTC. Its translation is CASSQGIPYEQYF.

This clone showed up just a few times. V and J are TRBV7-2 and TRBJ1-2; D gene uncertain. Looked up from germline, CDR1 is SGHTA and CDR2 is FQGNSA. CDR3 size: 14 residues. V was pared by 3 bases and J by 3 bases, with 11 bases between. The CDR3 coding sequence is TGTGCCAGCAGCTTGCGGACGTCGGACTATGGCTACACCTTC. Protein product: CASSLRTSDYGYTF.

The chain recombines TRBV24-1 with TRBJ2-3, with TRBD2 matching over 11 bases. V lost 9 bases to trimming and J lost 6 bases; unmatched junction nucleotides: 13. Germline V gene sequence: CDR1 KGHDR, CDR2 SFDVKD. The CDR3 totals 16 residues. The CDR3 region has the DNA TGTGCCACCCAAGGTGTACTAGCGGGGGATAGGGATACGCAGTATTTT. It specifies CATQGVLAGDRDTQYF.

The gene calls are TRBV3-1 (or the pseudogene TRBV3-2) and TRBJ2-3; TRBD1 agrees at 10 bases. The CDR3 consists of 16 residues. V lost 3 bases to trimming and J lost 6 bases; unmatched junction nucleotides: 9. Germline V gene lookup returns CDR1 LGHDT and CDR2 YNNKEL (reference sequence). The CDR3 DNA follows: TGTGCCAGCAGCCACCCGGGGACAGGGGAAAAGGATACGCAGTATTTT. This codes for CASSHPGTGEKDTQYF.

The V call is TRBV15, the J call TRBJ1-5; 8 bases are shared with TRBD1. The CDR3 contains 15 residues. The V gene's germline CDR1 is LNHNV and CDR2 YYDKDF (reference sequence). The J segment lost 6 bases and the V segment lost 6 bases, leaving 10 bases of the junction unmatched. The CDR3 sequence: CATRSRTGTLQPQHF. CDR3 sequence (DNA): TGTGCCACCAGGTCTAGGACAGGGACCCTTCAGCCCCAGCATTTT.

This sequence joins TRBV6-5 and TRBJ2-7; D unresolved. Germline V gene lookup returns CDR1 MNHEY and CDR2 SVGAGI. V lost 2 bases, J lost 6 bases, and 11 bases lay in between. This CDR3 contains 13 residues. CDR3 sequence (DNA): TGTGCCAGCAGTTACAACATGGGGATCGAGCAGTACTTC. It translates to CASSYNMGIEQYF.

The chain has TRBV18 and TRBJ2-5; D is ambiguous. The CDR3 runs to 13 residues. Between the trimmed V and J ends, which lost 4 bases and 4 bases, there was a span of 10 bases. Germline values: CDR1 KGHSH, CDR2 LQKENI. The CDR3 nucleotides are TGTGCCAGCTCACTCACCCGGTCAGAGACCCAGTACTTC. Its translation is CASSLTRSETQYF. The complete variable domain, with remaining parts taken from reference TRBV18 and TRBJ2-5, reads NAGVMQNPRHLVRRRGQEARLRCSPMKGHSHVYWYRQLPEEGLKFMVYLQKENIIDESGMPKERFSAEFPKEGPSILRIQQVVRGDSAAYFCASSLTRSETQYFGPGTRLLVL.

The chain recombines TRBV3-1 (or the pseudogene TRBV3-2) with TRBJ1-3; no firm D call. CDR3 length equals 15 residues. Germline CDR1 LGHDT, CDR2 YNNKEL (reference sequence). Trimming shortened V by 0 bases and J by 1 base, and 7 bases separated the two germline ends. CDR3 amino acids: CASSQDTGSGNTIYF. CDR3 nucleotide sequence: TGTGCCAGCAGCCAAGATACCGGATCTGGAAACACCATATATTTT.

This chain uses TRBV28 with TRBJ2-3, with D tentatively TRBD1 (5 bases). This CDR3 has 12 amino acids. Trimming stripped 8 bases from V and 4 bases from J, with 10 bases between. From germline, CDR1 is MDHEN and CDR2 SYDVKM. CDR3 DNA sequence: TGTGCCAGCTGCAGGGATGCAGATACGCAGTATTTT. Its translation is CASCRDADTQYF.

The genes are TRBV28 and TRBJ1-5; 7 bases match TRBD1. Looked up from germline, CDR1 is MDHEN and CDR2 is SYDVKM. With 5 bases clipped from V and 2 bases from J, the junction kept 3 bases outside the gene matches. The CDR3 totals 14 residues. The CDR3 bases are TGTGCCAGCAGTCTCACAGGGGGCAATCAGCCCCAGCATTTT. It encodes CASSLTGGNQPQHF. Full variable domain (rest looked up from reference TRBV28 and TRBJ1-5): DVKVTQSSRYLVKRTGEKVFLECVQDMDHENMFWYRQDPGLGLRLIYFSYDVKMKEKGDIPEGYSVSREKKERFSLILESASTNQTSMYLCASSLTGGNQPQHFGDGTRLSIL.

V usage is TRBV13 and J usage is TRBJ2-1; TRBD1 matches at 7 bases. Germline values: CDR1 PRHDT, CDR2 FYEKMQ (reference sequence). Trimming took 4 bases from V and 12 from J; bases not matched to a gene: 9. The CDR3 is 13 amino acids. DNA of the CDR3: TGTGCCAGCAGCTCCGTTGCAGGGGGTGGGCAGTTCTTC. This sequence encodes CASSSVAGGGQFF.

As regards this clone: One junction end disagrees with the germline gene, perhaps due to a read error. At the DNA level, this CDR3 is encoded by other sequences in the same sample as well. The CDR3 region is CASSIPGANSPLHF. CDR3 DNA: TGTGCCAGTAGTATACCCGGGGCCAATTCACCTCTCCACTTT. The J gene is TRBJ1-6, the V gene TRBV19; the D gene is possibly TRBD1 (5 bases). CDR1 and CDR2 from the germline V gene are LNHDA and SQIVND (reference sequence). This CDR3 region has 14 residues.

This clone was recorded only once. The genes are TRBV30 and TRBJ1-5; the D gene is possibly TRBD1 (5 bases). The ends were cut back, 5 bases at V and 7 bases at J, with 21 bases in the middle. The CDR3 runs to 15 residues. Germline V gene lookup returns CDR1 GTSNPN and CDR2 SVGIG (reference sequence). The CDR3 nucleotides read TGTGCCTGGGATGAATCCGGGACCGGTGGACAGCCCCAGCATTTT. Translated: CAWDESGTGGQPQHF.

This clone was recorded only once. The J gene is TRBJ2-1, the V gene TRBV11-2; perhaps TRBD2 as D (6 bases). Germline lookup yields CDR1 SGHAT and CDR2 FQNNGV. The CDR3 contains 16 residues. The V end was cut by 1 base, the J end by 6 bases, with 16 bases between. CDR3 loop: CASSLAAGILGNEQFF. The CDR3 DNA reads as TGTGCCAGCAGCTTAGCTGCGGGAATTCTTGGCAATGAGCAGTTCTTC.

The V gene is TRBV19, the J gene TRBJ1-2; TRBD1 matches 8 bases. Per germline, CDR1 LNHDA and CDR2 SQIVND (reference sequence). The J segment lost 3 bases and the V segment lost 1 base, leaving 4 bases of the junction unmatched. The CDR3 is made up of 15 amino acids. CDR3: CASSIGDRGHYGYTF. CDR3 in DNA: TGTGCCAGTAGTATAGGAGACAGGGGCCACTATGGCTACACCTTC.

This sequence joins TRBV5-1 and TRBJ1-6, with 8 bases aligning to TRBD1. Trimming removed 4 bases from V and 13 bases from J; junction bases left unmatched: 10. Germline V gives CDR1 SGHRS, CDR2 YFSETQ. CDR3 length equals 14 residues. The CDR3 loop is CASSHAQGEWPLHF. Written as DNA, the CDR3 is TGCGCCAGCAGCCACGCACAGGGGGAATGGCCCCTCCACTTT.

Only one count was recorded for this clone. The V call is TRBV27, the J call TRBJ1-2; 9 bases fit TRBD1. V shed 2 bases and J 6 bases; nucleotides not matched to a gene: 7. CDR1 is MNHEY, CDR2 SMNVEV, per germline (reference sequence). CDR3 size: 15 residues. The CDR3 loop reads CASSLRVGQGNGYTF. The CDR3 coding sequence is TGTGCCAGCAGTTTAAGGGTCGGACAGGGGAATGGCTACACCTTC.

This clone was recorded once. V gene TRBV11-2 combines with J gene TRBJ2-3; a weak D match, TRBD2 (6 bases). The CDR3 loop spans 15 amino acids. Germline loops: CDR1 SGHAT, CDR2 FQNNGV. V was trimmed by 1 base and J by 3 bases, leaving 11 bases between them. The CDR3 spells CASSLGSGLTDTQYF. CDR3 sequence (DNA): TGTGCCAGCAGCTTAGGTAGCGGATTGACAGATACGCAGTATTTT.

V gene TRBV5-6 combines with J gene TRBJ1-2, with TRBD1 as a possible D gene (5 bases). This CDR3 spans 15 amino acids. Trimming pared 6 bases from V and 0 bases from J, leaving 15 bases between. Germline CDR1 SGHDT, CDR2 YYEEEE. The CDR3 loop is CASTKGGAANYGYTF. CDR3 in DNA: TGTGCCAGCACGAAGGGAGGGGCAGCTAACTATGGCTACACCTTC. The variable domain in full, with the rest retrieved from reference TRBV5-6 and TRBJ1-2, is DAGVTQSPTHLIKTRGQQVTLRCSPKSGHDTVSWYQQALGQGPQFIFQYYEEEERQRGNFPDRFSGHQFPNYSSELNVNALLLGDSALYLCASTKGGAANYGYTFGSGTRLTVV.

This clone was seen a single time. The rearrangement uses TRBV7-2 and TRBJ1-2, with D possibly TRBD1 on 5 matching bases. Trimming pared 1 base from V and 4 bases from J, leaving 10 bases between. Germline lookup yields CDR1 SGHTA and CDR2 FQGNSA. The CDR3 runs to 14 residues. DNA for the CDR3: TGTGCCAGCAGCTTAGTAGGGGCTGTCTATGGCTACACCTTC. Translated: CASSLVGAVYGYTF.

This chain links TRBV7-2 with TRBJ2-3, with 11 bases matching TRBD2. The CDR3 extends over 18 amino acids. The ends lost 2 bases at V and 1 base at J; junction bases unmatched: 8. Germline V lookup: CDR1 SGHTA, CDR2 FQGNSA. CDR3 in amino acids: CASSLPNGLAGRTDTQYF. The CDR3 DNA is TGTGCCAGCAGCTTACCGAACGGACTAGCGGGTCGCACAGATACGCAGTATTTT.

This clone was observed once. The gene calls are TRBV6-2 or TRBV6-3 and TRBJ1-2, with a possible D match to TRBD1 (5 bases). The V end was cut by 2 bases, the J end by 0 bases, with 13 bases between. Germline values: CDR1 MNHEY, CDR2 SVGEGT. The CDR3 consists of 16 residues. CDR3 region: CASSYAWDGANYGYTF. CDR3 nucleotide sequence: TGTGCCAGCAGTTACGCCTGGGACGGCGCTAACTATGGCTACACCTTC.

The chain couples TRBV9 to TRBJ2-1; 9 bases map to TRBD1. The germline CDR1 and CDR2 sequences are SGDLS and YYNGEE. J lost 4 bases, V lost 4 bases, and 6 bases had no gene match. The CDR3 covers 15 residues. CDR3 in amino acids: CASSLDGTGYNEQFF. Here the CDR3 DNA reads TGTGCCAGCAGCTTAGACGGGACAGGGTACAATGAGCAGTTCTTC. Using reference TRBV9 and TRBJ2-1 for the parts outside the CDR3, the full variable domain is DSGVTQTPKHLITATGQRVTLRCSPRSGDLSVYWYQQSLDQGLQFLIQYYNGEERAKGNILERFSAQQFPDLHSELNLSSLELGDSALYFCASSLDGTGYNEQFFGPGTRLTVL.

In DNA, the CDR3 is TGTGCCACCAGCAGAGTTGAGGGGGGCAGCCCTGAGCAGTTCTTC. This encodes CATSRVEGGSPEQFF. The V and J genes are TRBV15 and TRBJ2-1, with D possibly being TRBD1 or TRBD2 (6 bases each). This CDR3 has 15 residues. The germline V gene has CDR1 LNHNV and CDR2 YYDKDF (reference sequence). The V end was cut by 1 base, the J end by 9 bases, with 16 bases between.

CDR3 DNA: TGCGCCAGCAGCCGGGGCAGGGGCGTGTATAATTCACCCCTCCACTTT. This gives the protein CASSRGRGVYNSPLHF. The gene calls are TRBV4-1 and TRBJ1-6; D is possibly TRBD1 (6 bases). In germline, CDR1 is MGHRA, CDR2 YSYEKL. The CDR3 is 16 residues long. V was shortened by 4 bases and J by 4 bases, with 14 bases between the two germline ends.